The clone carrying this T cell receptor (beta chain) has just one count. The antigen remains unidentified. V was pared by 6 bases and J by 0 bases, with 14 bases between. The CDR3 is made up of 16 amino acids. Germline values: CDR1 SNHLY, CDR2 FYNNEI. The record originates from a study of siplizumab effects on memory and regulatory T cells. Notes on the study in general: Proliferating CD4+ or CD8+ clones, roughly 75-97% of them, lacked an assignable naive or memory phenotype.

Data came from immunoSEQ multiplex PCR; TCRdb stores just in-frame clones and leaves some out. This sample has 50,000 to 55,000 clones, with nearly 95% found just once. This TCR was sampled from a human donor in good health. This chain uses TRBV2 with TRBJ1-4; TRBD1 is a possible D gene (5 bases). The sequencing input was CD8+ T cells sorted from blood. Here the CDR3 DNA reads TGTGCCAGCAGGGGGGACTTACGTCCAACTAATGAAAAACTGTTTTTT. Translating it yields CASRGDLRPTNEKLFF.